This record covers a single T cell receptor beta chain. Its specificity is not known. Treatment indicated: roughly 11-day PBMC culture with coronavirus spike peptide pools or control peptides (ViraFEST assay). Culture conditions combined two million PBMCs per well with around 9.7 IU/ml IL-2 and around 9.5 ug/ml peptide pools. The data are from a study of vaccination and CD4 T cells after COVID-19. The overall study: Control cultures were given a CEFX pool, an HIV-1 Nef pool, or no peptide.

The length of the CDR3 is 14 residues. CDR1 is LNHNV and CDR2 is YYDKDF in the germline V gene (reference sequence). V lost 0 bases, J lost 4 bases, and 9 bases lay in between. Once obtained from cultured CD4+ T cells, the DNA was sequenced using the Oncomine TCR Beta short-read assay. TCRdb re-analysed the PCR reads in MiXCR, keeping a single row per CDR3 protein. This table has some 16,000 distinct CDR3 sequences, around 72% appearing once. The input for sequencing was CD4+ T cells from blood, cultured in vitro, taken after SARS-CoV-2 vaccination. The V gene is TRBV15, the J gene TRBJ1-2; the D is unclear. The receptor's source is a human donor who received a COVID-19 vaccine. DNA for the CDR3: TGTGCCACCAGCAGAGATCGCCAGAGCTATGGCTACACCTTC. This codes for CATSRDRQSYGYTF.